Below are 4 T cell receptor beta chains sequenced from a single sample in a study of T cell repertoires in ileal Crohn's disease. Data came from immunoSEQ multiplex PCR; TCRdb stores just in-frame clones and leaves some out. Among about 15,000 clones listed, about 82% were seen once. Sequenced material: ileal tissue. The source is an adult with Crohn's disease.

The rearrangement uses TRBV6-5 and TRBJ2-1; 9 positions agree with TRBD1. V lost 4 bases to trimming and J lost 5 bases; unmatched junction nucleotides: 9. The CDR3 extends over 16 amino acids. Per the germline V gene, CDR1 is MNHEY and CDR2 is SVGAGI. CDR3 coding DNA: TGTGCCAGCAGTTTCACCGGGACAGGGATCAACAATGAGCAGTTCTTC. Protein sequence: CASSFTGTGINNEQFF.

The chain joins TRBV5-4 to TRBJ2-3; D call uncertain. Germline CDR1 SGHNT, CDR2 YYREEE (reference sequence). The CDR3 covers 13 residues. V lost 2 bases to trimming and J lost 2 bases, with 6 bases between them. CDR3 loop: CASSFPNTDTQYF. In nucleotides, the CDR3 is TGTGCCAGCAGCTTTCCAAACACAGATACGCAGTATTTT.

The chain joins TRBV29-1 to TRBJ1-2; no definite D call. Germline assignment: CDR1 SQVTM and CDR2 ANQGSEA. The ends were cut back, 5 bases at V and 4 bases at J, with 11 bases in the middle. This CDR3 comprises 12 residues. CDR3 coding DNA: TGCAGCGTTTGGCGGTATTCCTATGGCTACACCTTC. Protein product: CSVWRYSYGYTF. The variable domain in full, with the rest retrieved from reference TRBV29-1 and TRBJ1-2, is SAVISQKPSRDICQRGTSLTIQCQVDSQVTMMFWYRQQPGQSLTLIATANQGSEATYESGFVIDKFPISRPNLTFSTLTVSNMSPEDSSIYLCSVWRYSYGYTFGSGTRLTVV.

V usage is TRBV4-2 and J usage is TRBJ1-1; 7 bases line up with TRBD1. Germline CDR1 LGHNA, CDR2 YNFKEQ. The CDR3 is made up of 13 amino acids. J was trimmed by 8 bases and V by 4 bases; bases with no gene match: 7. The CDR3 DNA follows: TGTGCCAGCAGCCCCCCGGACAGGTGGGAAGCTTTCTTT. It specifies CASSPPDRWEAFF.